This T cell receptor beta chain was captured by sequencing in a study of blood T cell repertoires in COVID-19. Study in general: The origin of the acute and convalescent COVID-19 samples was the United States, Italy and Spain. Sample material is recorded as cDNA or gDNA derived from T cells, B-cell-depleted T cells, or PBMCs.

Germline V CDR1 and CDR2: SNHLY, FYNNEI. CDR3 length equals 17 residues. Trimming at V came to 5 bases and at J to 1 base, leaving 10 bases not matched to a gene. Per the original methods: Amplified reference gene primers provided the basis for estimating nucleated cell counts. Data came from immunoSEQ multiplex PCR; TCRdb stores just in-frame clones and leaves some out. Clonal size and the V and J genes are those of that table, whereas D and trimming came from the DNA. The sample carries about 290,000 clones, 75% to 90% recorded once. This clonotype was sampled from a middle-aged man with acute or convalescent COVID-19. The chain couples TRBV2 to TRBJ2-3; 9 bases are shared with TRBD2. Material: peripheral blood. The CDR3 loop reads CASSPKIRLAGTDTQYF. The CDR3 DNA reads as TGTGCCAGCAGTCCGAAGATAAGACTAGCGGGCACAGATACGCAGTATTTT.